This T cell receptor (beta chain) was found in a study of breast tumors, draining lymph nodes, adjacent tissues. General study results and limits: The data were judged consistent with most tumor T cells coming from lymph node and expanding in tumor. That most tumor T cells come from lymph nodes remained unproven.

TCRdb analysed the multiplex PCR reads with MiXCR anew, one entry per CDR3 protein. The profile shows roughly 220,000 distinct CDR3 sequences, under 40% of them singletons. This clonotype has at least ten counts. Its antigen is undetermined. Breast cancer patients provided tissue from their axillary draining lymph nodes. The clonotype was recovered from a female donor with breast cancer. Some clones in this sample may be carry-over from other donors' samples. The source material was axillary lymph node tissue.

CDR3 protein: CASSLTSGVQDTQYF. For the CDR3, the DNA is TGTGCCAGCAGCTTGACTAGCGGGGTTCAAGATACGCAGTATTTT. The chain uses TRBV11-2 and TRBJ2-3; 11 bases are a match to TRBD2. This CDR3 has 15 residues. Trimming removed 3 bases from V and 5 bases from J; junction bases left unmatched: 4. Per germline, CDR1 SGHAT and CDR2 FQNNGV.